This T cell receptor beta chain was found in a study of cytomegalovirus exposure and HLA in healthy donors (dated by TCRdb to the late 2010s). The study in broad terms: According to an earlier analysis of a few hundred of the donors, about 179 million T cells yielded roughly 100 million unique TCR beta sequences and 276 Gb of sequence data. In a later genetic analysis, genome-wide SNP genotypes for about three fifths of the 666 donors were used, and that subset was treated as a discovery cohort. High-throughput TCR immunosequencing, statistical association of individual TCRs with disease status, and machine learning were combined to predict cytomegalovirus infection status. The later analysis used no new phenotypic data to find candidate immune exposures, relying instead on TCR beta sequences and their occurrence across donors. Of the roughly 410 genotyped donors, less than 90% were placed in the genetic ancestry cluster associated with self-reported Caucasian donors. Besides the first cohort of roughly 660 subjects, a separate validation cohort made up of 120 different subjects was used. An early release covering roughly 580 HLA-typed donors comprised about 310 gigabases of sequencing data and about 90 million unique TCR sequences. Donor age, sex, ethnicity and CMV serostatus were compiled alongside the repertoire data. The study was designed to test whether signatures of past pathogen exposure could be identified by cataloging public T cell receptors. In a later analysis, previously published TCR beta repertoires from 666 donors were re-analyzed and high-resolution HLA genotyping was added so that TCR occurrence patterns could be studied. The study profiled the T cell repertoires of under 850 subjects by immunosequencing and related them to cytomegalovirus serostatus. Typing coverage differed by locus: A, B, C, DRB1 and DQB1 were typed in about 629-640 donors, DQA1 in around 500, DPA1 in 600 to 610, and DPB1 in 450 to 480. Roughly 5 DR-DQ haplotypes were handled as single units for association and clustering because linkage in the cohort was strong. Both class I and class II loci were covered by HLA typing, at four-digit resolution. Every discovery cohort repertoire had been produced on one sequencing platform. An earlier analysis of roughly 580 of the donors used high-throughput TCR beta sequencing to judge whether each TCR beta V gene segment behaved as functional or pseudogenic. Among about 390 genotyped donors of the cohort, an average of about 240,000 unique TCR beta nucleotide sequences were sequenced per donor, 15% to 20% of them non-productive. Results the study describes overall, beyond this receptor: Because counts were too low, under 20 rarely observed V segments, including chromosome 9 orphons, were left out of the earlier analysis of several hundred of the donors. The 87-base-pair reads could not distinguish some IMGT-functional V segments, including TRBV6-2 and TRBV6-3, so those segments were excluded. According to a later analysis, parvovirus B19, influenza, CMV and Epstein-Barr virus appeared linked to several top co-occurrence clusters. In vitro tests confirmed that three of the cytomegalovirus-associated TCR beta chains recognize cytomegalovirus antigens. A cluster of highly shared sequence variants was judged likely to represent a technical artifact of the sequencing pipeline. Roughly uniform sequencing depth across donors was assumed in presence/absence analyses, although this assumption may not hold. According to a later genetic analysis, donors in an Asian-associated ancestry cluster had fewer N-insertions in productive TCRs than the approximately 690-donor mean. Most TCR sequences were observed very rarely across donors, whereas some public TCRs were present in many individuals. A total of 164 TCR beta chains were listed by the study as associated with cytomegalovirus. Cytomegalovirus status was reported to be diagnosed by the classifier with high specificity and sensitivity in both the original and validation cohorts. According to a later analysis, TCR association rates differed among HLA loci, with DRB1 alleles showing the most associated TCRs and HLA-C alleles showing the fewest. In an earlier analysis of 587 of the donors, most TCR beta V segments were observed in productive rearrangements about 87% or about 30% of the time, broadly matching IMGT annotations. Linkage disequilibrium might explain the correlated functional status among segregating V segments, but an unknown experimental factor could not be ruled out. Most CMV-associated TCR beta chains appeared to be HLA-restricted in a later analysis, and the HLA associations seemed to be driven largely by CMV exposure. Immune exposure information for the cohort was limited to CMV serostatus. According to the authors, the approach could potentially be generalized to other disease states and immunological phenotypes. Specific HLA alleles were associated with roughly 17,000 TCR beta sequences at a false discovery rate of 0.05 in a later analysis. This cohort had only TCR beta chains sequenced, and the lack of alpha or paired-chain data limited which features could be detected. When HLA alleles, especially DR and DQ, strongly co-occurred, attributing TCR associations to individual alleles was difficult. A further reported finding was that TCR beta sequences accurately predicted the HLA-A and HLA-B alleles for most subjects in the first cohort. Compared with equally common non-associated chains, HLA-associated TCR beta chains in a later analysis were more clonally expanded and had lower generation probabilities. Because HLA typing was missing for some donors at each locus, association tests included only the typed subset. A later genetic analysis associated a missense DCLRE1C variant with V-gene and J-gene trimming of TCR beta chains, and an independent cohort replicated the association.

In this sample, this clone turned up a few times. This clone's antigen is unknown. Base qualities are missing; no much larger clone stands one base away. The germline V gene gives CDR1 as SGHVS and CDR2 as FQNEAQ. The CDR3 runs 15 residues from the cysteine to the phenylalanine. Only the CDR3 part of the read is kept: 45 bases, read in frame from the first base. Unmatched junction bases come to 6, with V trimmed by 1 base and J by 4 bases. The receptor library was made with the immunoSEQ multiplex PCR assay. For the multiplex PCR, a mixture combining 60 forward primers for TCR Vbeta segments and 13 reverse primers for TCR Jbeta segments was used. A multiplex PCR assay on genomic DNA amplified the CDR3 region of rearranged TCR beta genes. The Illumina HiSeq System was used to sequence the amplified TCR beta libraries as 87-base-pair reads. In the source study's methods: In a later analysis, tens of millions of unique TCR beta chains were counted across the 650 to 750 repertoires, and roughly 10 million of these chains were shared by at least two donors. To remove PCR and sequencing errors, raw reads were error-corrected and collapsed into unique sequences using a nearest-neighbor algorithm that merged closely related sequences. V, D and J gene segments were assigned by aligning CDR3 sequences to IMGT reference sequences. For a sequence to be retained, at least a six-nucleotide match to both a V gene segment and a J gene segment was required. A rearrangement was called productive if the CDR3 had no stop codons and remained in frame with V and J, and every other rearrangement was called non-productive. Following IMGT convention, CDR3 was defined as the stretch from the second conserved V-encoded cysteine up to the conserved J-encoded phenylalanine. The earlier analysis of 500 to 650 of the donors excluded any sequence lacking an unambiguous match to a single V gene segment. In an earlier analysis of 587 of the donors, V segments were called functional above 56.7% productive rearrangements and were called segregating when the between-donor standard deviation exceeded 5%. A statistical classification framework was built to diagnose cytomegalovirus status from the catalog of TCR beta chain sequences. In a later analysis, V and J genes were assigned by comparing TCR nucleotide sequences against IMGT/GENE-DB human TR gene sequences. In a later analysis, CDR3 sequences and most-parsimonious VDJ recombination scenarios were assigned using the TCRdist pipeline. In a later analysis, each TCR beta chain was defined by its CDR3 amino acid sequence together with its V-gene family, and reads without a unique V-gene family were excluded. A later analysis removed nearly 600 highly shared, low-generation-probability nucleotide sequences to deal with suspected cross-contamination and a sequencing artifact. For each public chain, a later analysis derived a clonal expansion index from normalized ranks of inferred template counts within each repertoire. In a later analysis, generation probabilities were computed using a VDJ recombination model fitted to out-of-frame rearrangements, and the results were checked against IGoR. Hypergeometric tests were used in a later analysis to score TCR-TCR, TCR-HLA and TCR-CMV co-occurrence, with a repertoire-size bias correction applied to the TCR pairs. A later analysis estimated false discovery rates by permuting HLA or CMV assignments 20 times. In a later analysis, co-occurring TCRs were grouped with DBSCAN, and TCRdist sequence similarity was added when clustering was performed within HLA-allele-positive subsets. Repertoires with fewer than 30,000 or more than 120,000 public chains were left out of co-occurrence clustering, as were a handful of repertoires with anomalous nucleotide sharing. Drawn from immuneACCESS, this table holds only the in-frame rearrangements with V and J called that TCRdb kept. Clones are partly lost; checked studies trace under half to an unresolved V gene and leave the rest unexplained. V and J calls and clone size follow that table, whereas D and trimming were derived from the DNA. This sample is represented by approximately 150,000 clones; roughly 70% of them were singletons. The ten largest clonotypes hold 8.5% to 12% of the sample.

The cohort was made up of 500 to 800 healthy bone marrow donors. At the time of sampling, every cohort member was nominally healthy, though immune exposures that went unrecorded were likely present. The donor tested CMV seropositive and was one of the 289 seropositive cohort members. Every donor gave a peripheral blood sample, and the peripheral blood mononuclear cells from that sample were used for TCR beta sequencing. The Qiagen DNeasy Blood Extraction Kit was used to extract genomic DNA from the blood cell samples. Material for sequencing was PBMCs. The chain joins TRBV7-8 to TRBJ2-7; 8 central nucleotides agree with TRBD1. This TCR was recovered from a young man in good health and CMV-seropositive. CDR3 reads: CASSLVAGGYYEQYF. The nucleotide sequence reads as follows: TGTGCCAGCAGCTTAGTGGCAGGGGGCTATTACGAGCAGTACTTC.